The rows below give T cell receptor beta chains drawn from one sample of a study of radiotherapy plus CTLA-4 blockade in lung cancer. TCRdb's copy holds only in-frame clones and misses some; the assay was immunoSEQ multiplex PCR. The table records more than 75,000 clones, around nine tenths of them present only once. This sample comprised peripheral blood, obtained from a patient treated with radiotherapy plus ipilimumab. The receptors stem from a human donor with non-small cell lung cancer who had stable disease on radiotherapy plus ipilimumab. Both conserved end residues are part of each CDR3. The D gene is left open where the match is weak. Expanded clones are given a class, and other clones once, few, many or no size at all.

V: TRBV29-1; J: TRBJ1-1; size: .; D: .; DNA: TGCAGCGTTCGATGGGACCCCCGGGTGAACACTGAAGCTTTCTTT; CDR3: CSVRWDPRVNTEAFF
V: TRBV6-6; J: TRBJ2-3; size: .; D: .; DNA: TGTGCCACCGTAGATAGCACAGATACGCAGTATTTT; CDR3: CATVDSTDTQYF
V: TRBV4-1; J: TRBJ1-3; size: .; D: TRBD1; DNA: TGCGCCAGCAGCCATACAGGGGTTTCTGGAAACACCATATATTTT; CDR3: CASSHTGVSGNTIYF
V: TRBV7-9; J: TRBJ2-3; size: .; D: .; DNA: TGTGCCAGCAGCTATAGCGGTGAGGCAGATACGCAGTATTTT; CDR3: CASSYSGEADTQYF
V: TRBV6-1; J: TRBJ1-6; size: few; D: .; DNA: TGTGCCAGCTCGACGGGGAGCGATAATTCACCCCTCCACTTT; CDR3: CASSTGSDNSPLHF
V: TRBV30; J: TRBJ1-6; size: .; D: .; DNA: TGTGCCTGGAGTGCGGGGGGGGATTCACCCCTCCACTTT; CDR3: CAWSAGGDSPLHF
V: TRBV2; J: TRBJ2-3; size: .; D: .; DNA: TGTGCCAGCAGTCGACAGGGAGGCGGGGATACGCAGTATTTT; CDR3: CASSRQGGGDTQYF
V: TRBV28; J: TRBJ1-1; size: .; D: .; DNA: TGTGCCAGCAGGATCTCGACCCGCGGGCTGTACACTGAAGCTTTCTTT; CDR3: CASRISTRGLYTEAFF
V: TRBV6-1; J: TRBJ1-6; size: .; D: .; DNA: TGTGCCAGCAGTGAAGCCGGACAGACACCCCTCCACTTT; CDR3: CASSEAGQTPLHF
V: TRBV5-1; J: TRBJ2-7; size: .; D: TRBD1; DNA: TGCGCCAGCAGCCTACCGACAGGGGCCCACGAGCAGTACTTC; CDR3: CASSLPTGAHEQYF
V: TRBV2; J: TRBJ2-5; size: .; D: .; DNA: TGTGCCAGCAGTGGAGGGCCGGAGACCCAGTACTTC; CDR3: CASSGGPETQYF
V: TRBV27; J: TRBJ1-4; size: few; D: .; DNA: TGTGCCAGCAGTTTATCGAGATATGGGACCCCATCCTTGGGGACCACTAATGAAAAACTGTTTTTT; CDR3: CASSLSRYGTPSLGTTNEKLFF
V: TRBV18; J: TRBJ2-7; size: few; D: .; DNA: TGTGCCAGCTCACCTGTTTCCAGGGTCTACGAGCAGTACTTC; CDR3: CASSPVSRVYEQYF
V: TRBV7-8; J: TRBJ1-3; size: once; D: .; DNA: TGTGCCAGCAGCTTAATTGCCGGCTCTGGAAACACCATATATTTT; CDR3: CASSLIAGSGNTIYF
V: TRBV2; J: TRBJ1-1; size: .; D: .; DNA: TGTGCCAGCAGAGTGAATGAAGCTTTCTTT; CDR3: CASRVNEAFF
V: TRBV11-3; J: TRBJ2-7; size: .; D: TRBD1; DNA: TGTGCCAGCAGCTTAGGGTCGGGACAGGGAAACTACGAGCAGTACTTC; CDR3: CASSLGSGQGNYEQYF
V: TRBV5-4; J: TRBJ2-5; size: .; D: .; DNA: TGTGCCAGCAGCTTGCAACAGGGGGGGGAGACCCAGTACTTC; CDR3: CASSLQQGGETQYF
V: TRBV19; J: TRBJ2-3; size: few; D: .; DNA: TGTGCCAGTAGTACTCTGGAGGGCGGAGATACGCAGTATTTT; CDR3: CASSTLEGGDTQYF
V: TRBV5-5; J: TRBJ2-5; size: .; D: TRBD2; DNA: TGTGCCAGCAGCTCTTTACTAGCGGGAGCGGGGGAGACCCAGTACTTC; CDR3: CASSSLLAGAGETQYF
V: TRBV2; J: TRBJ1-5; size: .; D: .; DNA: TGTGCCAGCAAATGGCAGCGCAATCAGCCCCAGCATTTT; CDR3: CASKWQRNQPQHF
V: TRBV5-4; J: TRBJ1-1; size: once; D: TRBD1; DNA: TGTGCCAGCAGCACCGAAACAGGGGGCCGGACTGAAGCTTTCTTT; CDR3: CASSTETGGRTEAFF
V: TRBV13; J: TRBJ1-1; size: .; D: TRBD1; DNA: TGTGCCAGCAGCTTAAGTCACAGGGGGCAGGGCACTGAAGCTTTCTTT; CDR3: CASSLSHRGQGTEAFF
V: TRBV6-5; J: TRBJ2-2; size: .; D: .; DNA: TGTGCCAGCAGTTTTACAAGGAACACCGGGGAGCTGTTTTTT; CDR3: CASSFTRNTGELFF
V: TRBV28; J: TRBJ1-1; size: .; D: TRBD1; DNA: TGTGCCAGCAAAATGACAGGGGAGAACACTGAAGCTTTCTTT; CDR3: CASKMTGENTEAFF
V: TRBV28; J: TRBJ2-1; size: .; D: .; DNA: TGTGCCAGCAGTTTACAGGGTAATGAGCAGTTCTTC; CDR3: CASSLQGNEQFF
V: TRBV4-2; J: TRBJ2-1; size: .; D: .; DNA: TGTGCCAGCAGCCAAGATACGAACAATGAGCAGTTCTTC; CDR3: CASSQDTNNEQFF
V: TRBV5-1; J: TRBJ2-7; size: .; D: .; DNA: TGCGCCAGCAGCTTCTCACCCCCATCCTACGAGCAGTACTTC; CDR3: CASSFSPPSYEQYF
V: TRBV28; J: TRBJ1-2; size: .; D: .; DNA: TGTGCCAGCAGTAATAACTATGGCTACACCTTC; CDR3: CASSNNYGYTF
V: TRBV5-1; J: TRBJ1-2; size: .; D: .; DNA: TGCGCCAGCAGCTTGGCCGCACAGGCATCTAACTATGGCTACACCTTC; CDR3: CASSLAAQASNYGYTF
V: TRBV30; J: TRBJ2-2; size: .; D: .; DNA: TGTGCCTGGAGTGTAATGTTAGCTTCCGGGGAGCTGTTTTTT; CDR3: CAWSVMLASGELFF
V: TRBV7-3; J: TRBJ2-2; size: once; D: .; DNA: TGTGCCAGCAGCTTAGGCAGCACCGGGGAGCTGTTTTTT; CDR3: CASSLGSTGELFF
V: TRBV5-1; J: TRBJ1-4; size: .; D: TRBD1; DNA: TGCGCCAGCAGCACGGGGACAGGGAATAATGAAAAACTGTTTTTT; CDR3: CASSTGTGNNEKLFF
V: TRBV18; J: TRBJ1-3; size: .; D: .; DNA: TGTGCCAGCTCCACACAGGGCTCTGGAAACACCATATATTTT; CDR3: CASSTQGSGNTIYF
V: TRBV6-5; J: TRBJ1-1; size: .; D: .; DNA: TGTGCCAGCAGCCTGAGTAACACTGAAGCTTTCTTT; CDR3: CASSLSNTEAFF
V: TRBV9; J: TRBJ1-2; size: .; D: .; DNA: TGTGCCAGCAGCGTCGACACGTCAAACTATGGCTACACCTTC; CDR3: CASSVDTSNYGYTF